This TCR beta chain was sequenced in a study of cytomegalovirus exposure and HLA in healthy donors. Looking at the study overall: An earlier analysis found fewer than 140 million unique TCR beta sequences from 150 million to 200 million T cells.

A multiplex PCR was run with 60 Vbeta primers and 13 Jbeta primers. The repertoire was sequenced with immunoSEQ multiplex PCR; TCRdb's copy has only in-frame clones and lacks some. The table has about 40,000 clones, 60% to 70% seen once. V lost 5 bases, J lost 3 bases, and 16 bases stayed unmatched. This CDR3 has 17 residues. CDR1 SGHNT and CDR2 YENEEA come from the germline V gene. Regarding the study as a whole: In a later analysis, at a false discovery rate of 0.05, about 16,000 TCR beta sequences matched HLA alleles. Apart from CMV serostatus, no immune exposure information was available. Many donors carried some public TCRs, although rarity characterized most TCR sequences.

On this clone itself: The antigen is unknown.

The specimen sequenced was PBMCs. The receptor comes from a man aged 55 to 69 in good health and CMV-seropositive. The chain has TRBV11-3 and TRBJ2-7, with 7 bases that match TRBD1. The CDR3 region is CASSVADYRGQNYEQYF. Written as DNA, the CDR3 is TGTGCCAGCAGCGTAGCCGACTACAGGGGACAGAACTACGAGCAGTACTTC.